This is a list of T cell receptor beta chains from one sample in a study of blood T cell repertoires in COVID-19. Generated by immunoSEQ multiplex PCR, the TCRdb table keeps only in-frame clones and is missing some. Of a few hundred thousand clones listed, 80% to 90% are singletons. Specimen: PBMCs or T cells enriched from blood (not recorded which). The receptors shown here come from a man in his thirties or forties who had recovered from COVID-19. CDR3s include the opening cysteine and the closing phenylalanine or tryptophan. A D gene is named only where the DNA matches it firmly. The listing skips clone size in some rows; elsewhere it reads once, few, many or a size class.

DNA,CDR3,size,V,J,D
TGTGCCAGCAGCTCAGGGGGCGACTACACCTTC,CASSSGGDYTF,-,TRBV7-2,TRBJ1-2,TRBD1
TGTGCCACCCATCCTCAACCCCGTGGGGGGGATCAGCCCCAGCATTTT,CATHPQPRGGDQPQHF,few,TRBV15,TRBJ1-5,-
TGTGCCAGCAGCCCTAAAGGTCGCGGATCCTACGAGCAGTACTTC,CASSPKGRGSYEQYF,-,TRBV14,TRBJ2-7,-
TGTGCCAGCTCGTACCAGGGGAACACTGAAGCTTTCTTT,CASSYQGNTEAFF,-,TRBV2,TRBJ1-1,-
TGTGCCAGCAGAGAAAGGACAGGCGTGAACACTGAAGCTTTCTTT,CASRERTGVNTEAFF,-,TRBV2,TRBJ1-1,TRBD1
TGTGCCTGGAGTTTGAGGACCGGGGAGCTGTTTTTT,CAWSLRTGELFF,-,TRBV30,TRBJ2-2,-
TGCGCCAGCAGTGAGCGGGGGTCGGATAGCAATCAGCCCCAGCATTTT,CASSERGSDSNQPQHF,-,TRBV10-1,TRBJ1-5,-
TGCGCCAGCAGCCCAGACAGGGTTGATGGAGGCTACACCTTC,CASSPDRVDGGYTF,-,TRBV5-1,TRBJ1-2,TRBD1
TGTGCCAGTAGCCTCCGTCGGAGGGAGACCCAGTACTTC,CASSLRRRETQYF,-,TRBV19,TRBJ2-5,-
TGCAGTGCTACCGCGGGGTATGGCTACACCTTC,CSATAGYGYTF,-,TRBV20-1,TRBJ1-2,-
TGTGCCAGCAGCTTTTCCGGTGGAAACACCATATATTTT,CASSFSGGNTIYF,-,TRBV5-6,TRBJ1-3,-
TGTGCCAGCACTGTACGGACAGGGGATTCACCCCTCCACTTT,CASTVRTGDSPLHF,-,TRBV2,TRBJ1-6,TRBD1
TGTGCCAGCAGTCCTCTTCCCGGGGAGCTGTTTTTT,CASSPLPGELFF,once,TRBV12-3/TRBV12-4,TRBJ2-2,-
TGTGCCTCGACAGCTTTCTCCTACAATGAGCAGTTCTTC,CASTAFSYNEQFF,-,TRBV30,TRBJ2-1,-
TGCAGCGTTGGCGCGGGATGGGGCATGAACACTGAAGCTTTCTTT,CSVGAGWGMNTEAFF,once,TRBV29-1,TRBJ1-1,-
TGTGCCAGCAGCTCCCCCGGTATGAACACTGAAGCTTTCTTT,CASSSPGMNTEAFF,-,TRBV11-2,TRBJ1-1,-
TGTGCCAGTAGTATAGGAGCCGGAAACATTCAGTACTTC,CASSIGAGNIQYF,-,TRBV19,TRBJ2-4,-
TGCGCCAGCAGCCCAAGGGACAGGGGGAGTAACTATGGCTACACCTTC,CASSPRDRGSNYGYTF,once,TRBV4-1,TRBJ1-2,TRBD1
TGTGCCTGGAGTAGCTCGGGTCCCGGGGAGCTGTTTTTT,CAWSSSGPGELFF,-,TRBV30,TRBJ2-2,-
TGTGCCAGCAGCCCCACGGGTCTTAACTATGGCTACACCTTC,CASSPTGLNYGYTF,-,TRBV11-2,TRBJ1-2,-
TGTGCCAGCAGTCCTCTAGGGGATTCGGATTCACCCCTCCACTTT,CASSPLGDSDSPLHF,-,TRBV6-5,TRBJ1-6,-
TGTGCCAGTAGTGTCCCAAACAGAAAAGAGACCCAGTACTTC,CASSVPNRKETQYF,-,TRBV19,TRBJ2-5,-
TGTGCCAGCAGCATGCGCCAGCCGGGTCTCTACGAGCAGTACTTC,CASSMRQPGLYEQYF,-,TRBV11-2,TRBJ2-7,-
TGTGCCACCAGCTGGGGACATCCAGGCTCTGGAAACACCATATATTTT,CATSWGHPGSGNTIYF,-,TRBV15,TRBJ1-3,-
TGTGCCAGCGGTATTGAGAGCAATCAGCCCCAGCATTTT,CASGIESNQPQHF,-,TRBV6-5,TRBJ1-5,-
TGTGCCAGCAGCCGTAGCGGGGCCCCGGGGGATACGCAGTATTTT,CASSRSGAPGDTQYF,-,TRBV6-4,TRBJ2-3,TRBD2
TGCGCCAGCAGCTCTGGGACAGGGGGCGGAAACACCTATGGCTACACCTTC,CASSSGTGGGNTYGYTF,-,TRBV5-1,TRBJ1-2,TRBD1